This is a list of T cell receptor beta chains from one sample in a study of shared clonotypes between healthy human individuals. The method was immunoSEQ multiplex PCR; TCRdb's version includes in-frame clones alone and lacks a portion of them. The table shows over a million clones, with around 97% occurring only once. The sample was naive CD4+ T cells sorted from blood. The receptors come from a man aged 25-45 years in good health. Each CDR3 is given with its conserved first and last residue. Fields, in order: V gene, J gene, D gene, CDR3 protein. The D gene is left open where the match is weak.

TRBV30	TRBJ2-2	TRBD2	CAWSVGGVGTGELFF
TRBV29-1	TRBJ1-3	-	CSVEGLDSGNTIYF
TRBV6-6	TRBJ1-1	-	CASCAMGVHHPGAFF
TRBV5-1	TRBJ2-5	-	CASSLMTEETQYF
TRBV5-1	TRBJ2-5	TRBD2	CASSPGLALQETQYF
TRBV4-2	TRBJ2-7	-	CASSRGGQGDYEQYF
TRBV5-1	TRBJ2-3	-	CASSFQGGIDTQYF
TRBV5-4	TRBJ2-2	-	CASSLAGSGAGELFF
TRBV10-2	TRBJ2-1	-	CASTARWSSYNEQFF
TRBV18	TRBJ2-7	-	CASSPQTGPYEQYF
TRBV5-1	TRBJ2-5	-	CASSLGGQGQETQYF
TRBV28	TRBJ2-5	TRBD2	CASSLSGEKTQYF
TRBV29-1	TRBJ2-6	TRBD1	CSVSGTGLSGANVLTF
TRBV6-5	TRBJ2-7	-	CASSYSKYSYEQYF
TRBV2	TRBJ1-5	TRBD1	CASSPRGTGVQPQHF
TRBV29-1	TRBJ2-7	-	CSVRAGSTGGNEQYF
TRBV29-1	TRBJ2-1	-	CSTRVGSNDEQFF
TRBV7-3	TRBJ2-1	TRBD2	CASSLIVGAGNEQFF
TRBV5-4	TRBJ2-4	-	CASSLQSADAQYF
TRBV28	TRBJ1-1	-	CASSLPNTEAFF
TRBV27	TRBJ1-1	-	CASTNNPATEAFF
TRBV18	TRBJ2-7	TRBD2	CASSPTSGADYEQYF
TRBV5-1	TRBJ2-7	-	CASSPPGRGTEQYF
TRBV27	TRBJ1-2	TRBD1	CASQQPSSGTGLLRGYTF
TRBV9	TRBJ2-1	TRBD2	CASSVVGGDHNEQFF
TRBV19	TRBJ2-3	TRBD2	CASSGLAGGRGTDTQYF
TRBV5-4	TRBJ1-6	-	CASRPDSATAPLHF
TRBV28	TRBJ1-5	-	CASSNHGLQGDQPQHF
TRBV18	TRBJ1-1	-	CASSPLDSMNTEAFF
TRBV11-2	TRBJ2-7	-	CASTPLTAGASYEQYF
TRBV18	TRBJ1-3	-	CASSRGLQGNTIYF
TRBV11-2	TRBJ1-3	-	CASSARSGGVLSGNTIYF
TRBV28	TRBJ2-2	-	CASSLISTGELFF
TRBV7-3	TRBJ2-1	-	CASSLMGAEQFF
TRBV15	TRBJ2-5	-	CATSRGLETQYF
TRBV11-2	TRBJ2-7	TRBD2	CASSLTSGRFSEQYF
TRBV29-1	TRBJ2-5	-	CSASAVSTGETQYF
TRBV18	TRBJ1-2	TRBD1	CASSPGTGTLDYGYTF
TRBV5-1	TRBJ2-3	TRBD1	CASSLWGQAVPDTQYF
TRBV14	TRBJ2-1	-	CASSQVQADYNEQFF
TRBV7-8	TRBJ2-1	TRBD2	CASSLGRREGLYNEQFF
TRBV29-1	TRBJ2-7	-	CSAGAGVNLQQYF
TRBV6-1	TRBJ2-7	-	CASSRLAYEQYF
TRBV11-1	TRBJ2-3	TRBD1	CASSRQGGGLADTQYF
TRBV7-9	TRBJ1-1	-	CASSIGRNTEAFF
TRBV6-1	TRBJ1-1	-	CASSAGRWTEAFF
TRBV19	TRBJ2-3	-	CASSIAPLAGSTDTQYF
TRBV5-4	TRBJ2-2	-	CASSSGKEAQRELFF
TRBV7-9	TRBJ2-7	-	CASSHGGRDEQYF
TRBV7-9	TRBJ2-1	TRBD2	CASSLRSLAMDEQFF
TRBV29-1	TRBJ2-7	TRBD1	CSVEDRTGGSEQYF
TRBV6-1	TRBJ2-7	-	CASSEAMNYEQYF
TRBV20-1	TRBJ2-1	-	CSASMRDEQFF